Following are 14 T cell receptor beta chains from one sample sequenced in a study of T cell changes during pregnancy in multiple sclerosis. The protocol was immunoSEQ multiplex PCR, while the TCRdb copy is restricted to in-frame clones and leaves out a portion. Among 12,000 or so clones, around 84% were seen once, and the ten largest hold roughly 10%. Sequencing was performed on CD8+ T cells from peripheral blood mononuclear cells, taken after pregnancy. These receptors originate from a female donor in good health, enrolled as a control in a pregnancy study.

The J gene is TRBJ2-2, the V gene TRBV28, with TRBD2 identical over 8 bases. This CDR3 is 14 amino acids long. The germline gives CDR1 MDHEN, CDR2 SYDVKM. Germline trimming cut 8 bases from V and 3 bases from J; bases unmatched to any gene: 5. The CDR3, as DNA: TGTGCCAGCCGCGGGGGGATCTACACCGGGGAGCTGTTTTTT. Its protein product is CASRGGIYTGELFF.

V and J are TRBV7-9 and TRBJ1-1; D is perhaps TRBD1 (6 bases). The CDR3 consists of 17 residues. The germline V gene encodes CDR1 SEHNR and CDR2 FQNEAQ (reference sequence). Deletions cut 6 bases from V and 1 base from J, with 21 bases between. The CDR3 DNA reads TGTGCCAGCAGTGTTCAACAGGGCGTAGTAGGGAACACTGAAGCTTTCTTT. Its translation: CASSVQQGVVGNTEAFF.

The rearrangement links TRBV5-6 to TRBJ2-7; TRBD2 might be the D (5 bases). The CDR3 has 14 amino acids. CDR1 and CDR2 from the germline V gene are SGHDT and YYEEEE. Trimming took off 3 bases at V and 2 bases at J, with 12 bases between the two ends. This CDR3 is CASSYRTQTYEQYF. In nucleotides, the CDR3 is TGTGCCAGCAGCTACCGGACTCAGACCTACGAGCAGTACTTC. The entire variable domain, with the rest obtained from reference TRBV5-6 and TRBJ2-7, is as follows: DAGVTQSPTHLIKTRGQQVTLRCSPKSGHDTVSWYQQALGQGPQFIFQYYEEEERQRGNFPDRFSGHQFPNYSSELNVNALLLGDSALYLCASSYRTQTYEQYFGPGTRLTVT.

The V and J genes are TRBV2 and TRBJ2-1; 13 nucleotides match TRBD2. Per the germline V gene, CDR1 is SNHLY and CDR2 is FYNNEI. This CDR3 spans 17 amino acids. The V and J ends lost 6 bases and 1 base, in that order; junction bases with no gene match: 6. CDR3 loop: CASRTSGRSISYNEQFF. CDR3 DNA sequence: TGTGCCAGCAGGACTAGCGGGAGGTCGATATCCTACAATGAGCAGTTCTTC.

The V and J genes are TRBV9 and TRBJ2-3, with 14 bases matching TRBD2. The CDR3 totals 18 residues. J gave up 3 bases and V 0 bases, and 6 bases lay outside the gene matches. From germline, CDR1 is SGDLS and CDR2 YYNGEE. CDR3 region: CASSVERWTSGGTDTQYF. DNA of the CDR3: TGTGCCAGCAGCGTAGAACGGTGGACTAGCGGGGGGACAGATACGCAGTATTTT.

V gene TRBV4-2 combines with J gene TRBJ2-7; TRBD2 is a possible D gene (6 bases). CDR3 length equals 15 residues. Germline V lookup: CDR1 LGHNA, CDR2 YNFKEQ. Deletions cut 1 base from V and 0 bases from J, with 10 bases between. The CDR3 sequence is CASSQVRDSSYEQYF. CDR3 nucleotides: TGTGCCAGCAGCCAAGTAAGGGACTCCTCCTACGAGCAGTACTTC.

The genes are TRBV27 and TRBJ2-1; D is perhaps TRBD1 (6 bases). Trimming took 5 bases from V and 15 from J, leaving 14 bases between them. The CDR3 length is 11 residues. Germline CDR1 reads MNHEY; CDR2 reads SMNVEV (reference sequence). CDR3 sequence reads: CASSEDSRPFF. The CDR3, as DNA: TGTGCCAGCAGTGAGGACAGCCGCCCGTTCTTC.

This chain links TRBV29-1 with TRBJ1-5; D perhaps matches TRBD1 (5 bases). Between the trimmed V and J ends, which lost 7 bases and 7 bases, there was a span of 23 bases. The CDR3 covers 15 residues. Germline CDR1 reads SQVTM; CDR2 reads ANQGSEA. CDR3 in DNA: TGCAGCGCCACAACTCAGAGACAGTCCGGGCAGCCCCAGCATTTT. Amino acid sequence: CSATTQRQSGQPQHF.

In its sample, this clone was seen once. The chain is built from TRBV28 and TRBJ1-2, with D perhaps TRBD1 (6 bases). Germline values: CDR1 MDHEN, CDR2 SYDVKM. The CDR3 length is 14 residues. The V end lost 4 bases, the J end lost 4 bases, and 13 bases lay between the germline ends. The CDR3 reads CASSSIDRFYGYTF. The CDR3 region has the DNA TGTGCCAGCAGTTCCATTGACAGGTTCTATGGCTACACCTTC.

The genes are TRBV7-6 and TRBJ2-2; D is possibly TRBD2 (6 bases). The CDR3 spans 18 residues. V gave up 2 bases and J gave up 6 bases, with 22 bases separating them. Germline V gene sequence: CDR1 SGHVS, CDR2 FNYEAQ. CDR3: CASSLPLGAAPGAGELFF. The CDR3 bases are TGTGCCAGCAGCTTACCTCTAGGGGCCGCCCCGGGGGCCGGGGAGCTGTTTTTT.

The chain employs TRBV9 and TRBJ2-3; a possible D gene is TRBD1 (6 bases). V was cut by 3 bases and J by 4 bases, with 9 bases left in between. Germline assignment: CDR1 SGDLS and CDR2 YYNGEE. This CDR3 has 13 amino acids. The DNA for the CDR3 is TGTGCCAGCAGCGCCGAGGGGGCAGATACGCAGTATTTT. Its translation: CASSAEGADTQYF.

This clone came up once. The CDR3 DNA reads TGCGCCAGCAGCCATATCGATACATCCATCTATGGCTACACCTTC. Translating gives CASSHIDTSIYGYTF. The chain links TRBV4-1 to TRBJ1-2; D is undetermined. The germline gives CDR1 MGHRA, CDR2 YSYEKL. The CDR3 is 15 amino acids. Deletions cut 3 bases from V and 4 bases from J, with 15 bases between.

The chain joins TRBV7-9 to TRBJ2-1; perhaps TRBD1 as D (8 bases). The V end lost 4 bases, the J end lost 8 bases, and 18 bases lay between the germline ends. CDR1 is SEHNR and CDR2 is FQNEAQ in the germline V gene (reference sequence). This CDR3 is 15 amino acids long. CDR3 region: CASSYGTGRGDEQFF. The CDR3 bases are TGTGCCAGCAGCTACGGGACAGGTCGGGGGGATGAGCAGTTCTTC. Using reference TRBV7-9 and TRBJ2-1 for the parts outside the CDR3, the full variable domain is DTGVSQNPRHKITKRGQNVTFRCDPISEHNRLYWYRQTLGQGPEFLTYFQNEAQLEKSRLLSDRFSAERPKGSFSTLEIQRTEQGDSAMYLCASSYGTGRGDEQFFGPGTRLTVL.

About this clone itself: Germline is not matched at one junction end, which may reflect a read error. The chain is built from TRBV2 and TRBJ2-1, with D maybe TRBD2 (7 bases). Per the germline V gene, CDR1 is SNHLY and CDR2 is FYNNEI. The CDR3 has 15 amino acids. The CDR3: CASGDRAQGRDEQFF. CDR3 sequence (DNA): TGTGCCAGCGGTGACCGGGCCCAGGGGAGGGATGAGCAGTTCTTC.